A selection of T cell receptor beta chains follows, all from one sample in a study of T cells in Graves' hyperthyroidism and ophthalmopathy. TCRdb redid the calling of the multiplex PCR reads with MiXCR, one entry per CDR3 protein. The sample has about 350,000 distinct CDR3 sequences; approximately 13% are singletons. The specimen sequenced was blood. Receptor source: a woman in her twenties or thirties with Graves' hyperthyroidism. The CDR3 runs from the conserved cysteine through the conserved F or W. Each record gives: J gene, D gene, V gene, clone size, CDR3 length, CDR3 protein, CDR3 DNA. A D gene is named only where the DNA matches it firmly. Clone size is not always given. Where it is, it says once, few, many or a class for expanded clones.

TRBJ2-1	.	TRBV2	many	15	CASSEERVSYNEQFF	TGTGCCAGCAGTGAAGAGCGAGTGTCCTACAATGAGCAGTTCTTC
TRBJ1-5	.	TRBV6-1	.	14	CASTRDRPNQPQHF	TGTGCCAGCACCCGGGACCGTCCCAATCAGCCCCAGCATTTT
TRBJ2-1	TRBD2	TRBV20-1	many	14	CSARGLAGGDEQFF	TGCAGTGCTAGAGGACTAGCGGGAGGTGATGAGCAGTTCTTC
TRBJ2-7	.	TRBV6-2/TRBV6-3	few	15	CASSYSESGAYEQYF	TGTGCCAGCAGTTACTCGGAGAGCGGCGCCTACGAGCAGTACTTC
TRBJ2-1	TRBD2	TRBV2	few	16	CASSGTLAGAGNEQFF	TGTGCCAGCAGTGGGACTCTAGCGGGAGCGGGGAATGAGCAGTTCTTC
TRBJ1-6	.	TRBV18	.	14	CASSPGTQNSPLHF	TGTGCCAGCTCCCCCGGGACACAAAATTCACCCCTCCACTTT
TRBJ1-2	.	TRBV19	.	15	CASGRGEGRGYGYTF	TGTGCCAGCGGTCGAGGTGAGGGAAGGGGCTATGGCTACACCTTC
TRBJ2-3	.	TRBV20-1	.	14	CSAKREAGTDTQYF	TGCAGTGCTAAGAGGGAGGCGGGCACAGATACGCAGTATTTT
TRBJ2-2	.	TRBV12-3/TRBV12-4	many	12	CASKPGIGELFF	TGTGCCAGCAAACCCGGGATCGGGGAGCTGTTTTTT
TRBJ2-7	.	TRBV20-1	many	13	CSAGSVSSDEQYF	TGCAGTGCCGGTTCGGTTTCCTCCGACGAGCAGTACTTC
TRBJ2-5	TRBD1	TRBV20-1	few	14	CSARVVDRAETQYF	TGCAGTGCTAGGGTCGTGGACAGGGCAGAGACCCAGTACTTC
TRBJ1-4	.	TRBV15	many	15	CATSRERGPNEKLFF	TGTGCCACCAGCAGAGAAAGAGGACCTAATGAAAAACTGTTTTTT
TRBJ2-7	.	TRBV20-1	.	14	CSARTQGNSYEQYF	TGCAGTGCTAGGACTCAAGGGAACTCCTACGAGCAGTACTTC
TRBJ1-5	.	TRBV20-1	.	14	CSARGGYSNQPQHF	TGCAGTGCTAGAGGAGGTTATAGCAATCAGCCCCAGCATTTT
TRBJ2-7	.	TRBV3-1	many	13	CASSPGWGYEQYF	TGTGCCAGCAGCCCGGGGTGGGGATACGAGCAGTACTTC
TRBJ1-1	.	TRBV5-1	.	14	CASSLSGRDTEAFF	TGCGCCAGCAGCTTGAGCGGTAGGGACACTGAAGCTTTCTTT
TRBJ2-1	TRBD2	TRBV20-1	many	15	CSARVPGLALVEQFF	TGCAGTGCTAGGGTCCCGGGACTAGCGCTAGTTGAGCAGTTCTTC
TRBJ2-3	.	TRBV25-1	few	14	CASGIASRSDTQYF	TGTGCCAGCGGTATAGCTTCCCGGTCAGATACGCAGTATTTT
TRBJ1-1	.	TRBV7-6	many	14	CASSLETSPTEAFF	TGTGCCAGCAGCTTAGAGACGTCCCCCACTGAAGCTTTCTTT
TRBJ1-6	TRBD1	TRBV2	many	15	CASKRGQTNNSPLHF	TGTGCCAGCAAGAGGGGACAGACCAATAATTCACCCCTCCACTTT
TRBJ1-1	TRBD1	TRBV7-9	.	17	CASSSNRGAQMNTEAFF	TGTGCCAGCAGCTCCAACAGGGGCGCGCAGATGAACACTGAAGCTTTCTTT
TRBJ1-2	.	TRBV20-1	few	12	CSASWGTHGYTF	TGCAGTGCTAGTTGGGGGACCCATGGCTACACCTTC
TRBJ2-1	.	TRBV5-1	.	17	CASRSDRLIRFPNEQFF	TGCGCCAGCCGTAGCGACAGGCTGATAAGATTCCCTAATGAGCAGTTCTTC
TRBJ1-1	TRBD1	TRBV14	.	13	CASRQGVFTEAFF	TGTGCCAGCAGACAGGGGGTGTTCACTGAAGCTTTCTTT
TRBJ2-7	.	TRBV29-1	many	14	CTLCWGPSSYEQYF	TGCACCCTCTGTTGGGGGCCTAGCTCCTACGAGCAGTACTTC
TRBJ2-3	TRBD1	TRBV24-1	many	13	CATTGTATDTQYF	TGTGCCACCACCGGGACAGCCACAGATACGCAGTATTTT
TRBJ1-5	.	TRBV6-1	many	12	CASTTGNQPQHF	TGTGCCAGCACCACGGGCAATCAGCCCCAGCATTTT
TRBJ1-3	TRBD1	TRBV30	.	14	CAWGTGNSGNTIYF	TGTGCCTGGGGGACAGGGAACTCTGGAAACACCATATATTTT
TRBJ2-7	TRBD2	TRBV11-1	many	16	CASSGGRLAGVLEQYF	TGTGCCAGCAGCGGAGGGAGGCTAGCGGGGGTCCTCGAGCAGTACTTC
TRBJ2-7	.	TRBV18	.	14	CASSKDVSSYEQYF	TGTGCCAGCTCAAAAGACGTGAGCTCCTACGAGCAGTACTTC
TRBJ1-2	.	TRBV19	many	13	CASSMSTARGYTF	TGTGCCAGTAGTATGTCGACAGCCCGGGGCTACACCTTC
TRBJ2-2	.	TRBV20-1	.	14	CSARAFEGSGELFF	TGCAGTGCTAGAGCCTTTGAAGGGTCCGGGGAGCTGTTTTTT